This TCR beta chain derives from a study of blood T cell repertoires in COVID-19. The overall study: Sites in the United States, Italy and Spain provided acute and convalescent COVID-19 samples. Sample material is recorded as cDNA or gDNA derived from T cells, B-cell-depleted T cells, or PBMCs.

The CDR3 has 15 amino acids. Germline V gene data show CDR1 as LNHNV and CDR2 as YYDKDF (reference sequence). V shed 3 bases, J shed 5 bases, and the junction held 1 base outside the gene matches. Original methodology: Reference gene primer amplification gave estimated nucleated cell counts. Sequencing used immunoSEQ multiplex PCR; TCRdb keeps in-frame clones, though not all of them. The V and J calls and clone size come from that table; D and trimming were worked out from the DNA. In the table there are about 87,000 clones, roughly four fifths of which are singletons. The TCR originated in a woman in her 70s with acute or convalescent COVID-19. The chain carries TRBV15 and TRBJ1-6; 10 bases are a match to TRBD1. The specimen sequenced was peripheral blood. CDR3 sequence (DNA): TGTGCCACCAGCAGGGGGACAGGGGATAATTCACCCCTCCACTTT. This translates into CATSRGTGDNSPLHF.